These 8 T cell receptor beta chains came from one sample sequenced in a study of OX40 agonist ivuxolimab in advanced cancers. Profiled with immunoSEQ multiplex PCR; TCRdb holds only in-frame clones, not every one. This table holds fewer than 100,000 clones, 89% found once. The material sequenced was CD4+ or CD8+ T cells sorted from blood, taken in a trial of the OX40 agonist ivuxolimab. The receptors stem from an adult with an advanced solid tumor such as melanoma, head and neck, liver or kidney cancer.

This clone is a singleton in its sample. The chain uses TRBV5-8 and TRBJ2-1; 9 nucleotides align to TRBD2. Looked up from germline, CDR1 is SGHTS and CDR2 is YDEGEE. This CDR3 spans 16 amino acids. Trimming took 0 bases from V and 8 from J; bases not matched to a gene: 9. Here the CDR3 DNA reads TGTGCCAGCAGCTTGGCTCATAGCGGGAGCATCCATGAGCAGTTCTTC. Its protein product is CASSLAHSGSIHEQFF.

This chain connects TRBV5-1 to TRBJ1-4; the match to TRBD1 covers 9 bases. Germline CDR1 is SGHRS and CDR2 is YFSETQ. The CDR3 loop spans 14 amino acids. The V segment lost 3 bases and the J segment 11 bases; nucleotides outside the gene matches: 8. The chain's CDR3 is CASSSRTGVLKLFF. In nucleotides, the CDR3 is TGCGCCAGCAGCTCACGGACAGGGGTCTTGAAACTGTTTTTT.

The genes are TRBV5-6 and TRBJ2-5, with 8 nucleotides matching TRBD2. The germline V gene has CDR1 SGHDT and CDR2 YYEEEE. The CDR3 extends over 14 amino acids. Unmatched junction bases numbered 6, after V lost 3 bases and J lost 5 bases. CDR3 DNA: TGTGCCAGCAGCTCCCTTCGGGGGGGGGAGACCCAGTACTTC. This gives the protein CASSSLRGGETQYF. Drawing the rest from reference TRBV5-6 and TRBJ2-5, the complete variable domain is DAGVTQSPTHLIKTRGQQVTLRCSPKSGHDTVSWYQQALGQGPQFIFQYYEEEERQRGNFPDRFSGHQFPNYSSELNVNALLLGDSALYLCASSSLRGGETQYFGPGTRLLVL.

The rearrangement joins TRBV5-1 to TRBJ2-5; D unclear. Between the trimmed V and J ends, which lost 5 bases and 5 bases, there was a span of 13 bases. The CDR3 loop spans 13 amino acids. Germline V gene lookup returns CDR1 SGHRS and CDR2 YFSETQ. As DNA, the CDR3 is TGCGCCAGCAGTCTAATCCCTCGGGAGACCCAGTACTTC. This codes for CASSLIPRETQYF.

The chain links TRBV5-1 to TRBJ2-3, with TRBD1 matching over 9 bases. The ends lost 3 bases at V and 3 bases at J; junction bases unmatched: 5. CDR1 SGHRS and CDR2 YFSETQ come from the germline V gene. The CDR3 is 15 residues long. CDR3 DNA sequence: TGCGCCAGCAGCTCCGGGACAGGGTTAACAGATACGCAGTATTTT. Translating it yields CASSSGTGLTDTQYF.

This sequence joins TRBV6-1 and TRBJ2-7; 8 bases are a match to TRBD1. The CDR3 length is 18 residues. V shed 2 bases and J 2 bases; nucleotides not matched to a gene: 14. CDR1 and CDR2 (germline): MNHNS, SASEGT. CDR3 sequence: CASSEWAAGGVRAYEQYF. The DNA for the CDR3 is TGTGCCAGCAGTGAATGGGCGGCAGGGGGCGTTCGAGCCTACGAGCAGTACTTC.

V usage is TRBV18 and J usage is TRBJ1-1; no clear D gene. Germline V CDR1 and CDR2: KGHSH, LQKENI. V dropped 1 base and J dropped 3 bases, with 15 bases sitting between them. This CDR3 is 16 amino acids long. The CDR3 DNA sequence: TGTGCCAGCTCACCACGAGAGGAACCCCCTCACACTGAAGCTTTCTTT. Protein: CASSPREEPPHTEAFF.

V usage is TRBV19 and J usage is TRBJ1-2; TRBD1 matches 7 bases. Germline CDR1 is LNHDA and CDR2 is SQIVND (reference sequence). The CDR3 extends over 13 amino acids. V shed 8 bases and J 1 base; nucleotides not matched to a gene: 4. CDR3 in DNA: TGTGCCAGTTCATACAGGGGTAACTATGGCTACACCTTC. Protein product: CASSYRGNYGYTF.